This TCR beta chain is drawn from a study of blood T cell repertoires in COVID-19. This CDR3 has 15 residues. The germline V gene has CDR1 LNHDA and CDR2 SQIVND (reference sequence). V lost 1 base to trimming and J lost 8 bases, with 15 bases between them. In its sample, this clone was seen a few times. Original methodology: Nucleated cell counts were estimated from reference gene primer amplification. Assay used: immunoSEQ multiplex PCR; TCRdb lists only in-frame clones, some missing. The V and J calls and clone size come from that table; D and trimming were worked out from the DNA. The sample lists 200,000 to 250,000 clones, 65% to 90% occurring once.

This chain joins TRBV19 and TRBJ2-1; the D is unclear. This receptor was obtained from a woman older than 75 with active or convalescent COVID-19. Sequencing was done on a sample of peripheral blood. The CDR3 loop is CASSIGRAPLDEQFF. The CDR3 coding sequence is TGTGCCAGTAGTATAGGTAGAGCGCCCCTGGATGAGCAGTTCTTC.